This T cell receptor beta chain was identified in a study of CD8+ T cells in alopecia areata. Extracted RNA was reverse transcribed, and the resulting cDNA served as sequencing template. The assay was immunoSEQ multiplex PCR, and TCRdb's table has in-frame clones only and misses some. The sample lists 110,000 to 150,000 clones, roughly 86% occurring once. This clone was detected only once. What it binds is not known. Sample treatment: oral pan-JAK inhibitor, 5-10 mg twice daily. Alopecia areata patients provided lesional scalp punch biopsies and peripheral blood. Whole-study findings and limits: Persistence during tofacitinib was seen for many expanded lesional clones in scalp and blood.

The material was CD8+ T cells sorted from blood, obtained at week 4, from a patient treated with tofacitinib. The source is a human donor with alopecia areata.

CDR3 nucleotide sequence: TGTGCCAGTAGTATATTGGGGGAGGGCCGTGATGAGCAGTTCTTC. This encodes CASSILGEGRDEQFF. V gene TRBV19 combines with J gene TRBJ2-1; 7 nucleotides agree with TRBD2. The CDR3 consists of 15 residues. V dropped 2 bases and J dropped 8; count of bases not matched to a gene: 9. Germline V CDR1 and CDR2: LNHDA, SQIVND (reference sequence).